This entry is about one T cell receptor beta chain. What this receptor recognizes is not known. Nothing much larger sits one base from this clone, and base qualities are not available. The data were obtained in a study of blood T cell repertoires in COVID-19 (TCRdb year 2020). Regarding the research as a whole: Samples covering the acute and convalescent phases of COVID-19 were provided by collaborators in the United States, Italy and Spain. The material from the prospective study consisted of cDNA or gDNA derived from T cells, B-cell-depleted T cells, or PBMCs. Deeply sampled blood TCRbeta repertoires from subjects exposed to, actively infected with, or recovered from COVID-19 were included in the dataset. A freely available public database, intended as a resource for researchers studying the immune response to SARS-CoV-2, is where the repertoires were released. The samples were drawn from two sources: the first 160 participants of the ongoing ImmuneRACE study, and over 1,000 subjects contributed by 6 global collaborators. A de-identified subject ID, COVID-19 status, age in years and sex were almost always included in the sample metadata. Where available, HLA class I and class II types were taken from metadata supplied by the sample provider and were not determined by assay-based typing. Overall results and qualifications from the work: The amount of clinical and demographic metadata varied by source and participant and was provided uncurated.

Another Seattle source contributed samples from volunteer blood donors who had recovered from COVID-19. Whole blood was collected in K2EDTA tubes by collaborating institutions according to the institutions' own protocols. For TCRbeta analysis, collaborators shipped samples as frozen whole blood, isolated PBMCs, or DNA extracted from either of those sample types. CDR1 MNHEY and CDR2 SVGAGI were looked up in the germline V gene. Measured from the cysteine to the phenylalanine, the CDR3 is 15 residues long. The entry retains the CDR3 DNA only, 45 bases that are in frame from base 1. Trimming takes 6 bases from V and 3 bases from J, and the germline ends sit 14 bases apart. The immunoSEQ Assay, a bias-controlled multiplex PCR, was used to amplify TCRbeta CDR3 regions from genomic DNA. From the authors' description of their analysis: The number of nucleated cells in each sample was estimated from the amplification of reference gene primers within the assay. To quantify the absolute abundance of each unique TCRbeta CDR3 rearrangement, sequence reads were collapsed and filtered. For each sample, productive Simpson clonality was calculated by taking the square root of Simpson's diversity index across productive rearrangements. TCRdb re-hosts the immuneACCESS table, in-frame sequences only. Its copies lack some clones; in the studies checked, an unresolved V gene accounts for under half of them, and the cause for the rest is not known. The D gene and trimming were derived from the DNA, and the V and J assignments and clone size from that table. The sample table records fewer than 200,000 clones; under 85% of these occur just once. Of the sample, roughly 1.1% is held by the ten largest clones.

The receptor chain draws on TRBV6-5 and TRBJ1-4; the D gene is perhaps TRBD1, from 5 matching bases. The sequence derives from a man in his 60s who had recovered from COVID-19. The material sequenced was peripheral blood. The DNA sequence is TGTGCCAGCAGCAGGACACCCGCTGCTAATGAAAAACTGTTTTTT. This encodes CASSRTPAANEKLFF.